The 18 T cell receptor beta chains below all came from one sample that was sequenced in a study of cytomegalovirus exposure and HLA in healthy donors. Sequencing used immunoSEQ multiplex PCR; TCRdb keeps in-frame clones, though not all of them. The sample holds under 200,000 clones, 86% seen once. Sequenced: PBMCs. The receptors come from a woman aged 25 to 45 in good health and CMV-seronegative.

J is TRBJ1-2 and V is TRBV19; D is uncertain. This CDR3 is 13 amino acids long. Germline V gene lookup returns CDR1 LNHDA and CDR2 SQIVND (reference sequence). Between the trimmed V and J ends, which lost 0 bases and 4 bases, there was a span of 6 bases. As DNA, the CDR3 is TGTGCCAGTAGTATAGATCCCAGCTATGGCTACACCTTC. Residues: CASSIDPSYGYTF.

V and J are TRBV6-1 and TRBJ1-5; D possibly corresponds to TRBD1 (6 bases). This CDR3 has 15 residues. V was trimmed by 7 bases and J by 1 base, leaving 14 bases between them. From germline, CDR1 is MNHNS and CDR2 SASEGT. CDR3 loop: CASKLRTDSNQPQHF. CDR3 bases: TGTGCCAGCAAATTAAGGACAGACAGCAATCAGCCCCAGCATTTT.

This sequence joins TRBV7-9 and TRBJ1-1; no reliable D call. The CDR3 is made up of 13 amino acids. CDR1 and CDR2 (germline): SEHNR, FQNEAQ (reference sequence). Trimming stripped 3 bases from V and 4 bases from J, with 9 bases between. The CDR3 nucleotides are TGTGCCAGCAGCTTCAGAGAGGGCACTGAAGCTTTCTTT. Its protein is CASSFREGTEAFF.

The V and J genes are TRBV5-1 and TRBJ1-2; D unclear. Trimming removed 3 bases from V and 5 bases from J, with 17 bases in between. The germline gives CDR1 SGHRS, CDR2 YFSETQ. This CDR3 spans 15 amino acids. DNA for the CDR3: TGCGCCAGCAGCTCTAGCCGGGCCCTGGGGTATGGCTACACCTTC. This translates into CASSSSRALGYGYTF.

This sequence joins TRBV25-1 and TRBJ2-2, with D hard to call. This CDR3 has 12 amino acids. Germline-derived CDR1 and CDR2 are MGHDK and SYGVNS. V was shortened by 6 bases and J by 7 bases, with 9 bases between the two germline ends. The CDR3 bases are TGTGCCAGCAGCCGTCTATTCGGGGAGCTGTTTTTT. Residues: CASSRLFGELFF.

The chain carries TRBV28 and TRBJ1-4, with D possibly being TRBD1 (6 bases). The germline V and J ends were trimmed by 6 bases and 8 bases, with 16 bases remaining between them. CDR1 is MDHEN, CDR2 SYDVKM, per germline. The CDR3 is 14 amino acids. The DNA of the CDR3 is TGTGCCAGCAGATACCAGGGGATGGGAGAAAAACTGTTTTTT. Protein sequence: CASRYQGMGEKLFF.

This clone was detected only a few times. Other DNA variants within this sample encode the same CDR3. The rearrangement joins TRBV4-3 to TRBJ2-7; 10 bases agree with TRBD2. V lost 0 bases and J lost 0; bases outside the gene matches: 2. The CDR3 covers 16 residues. Germline V lookup: CDR1 LGHNA, CDR2 YSLEER. The chain's CDR3 is CASSQDPSGSSYEQYF. The CDR3 DNA reads TGCGCCAGCAGCCAAGATCCTAGCGGGAGCTCCTACGAGCAGTACTTC.

This clone showed up just once. The V gene is TRBV18, the J gene TRBJ1-1, with D possibly matching TRBD1 (6 bases). The CDR3 covers 16 residues. Germline-derived CDR1 and CDR2 are KGHSH and LQKENI. V lost 4 bases, J lost 8 bases, and 23 bases lay in between. The CDR3 protein is CASSLDPIQGTAEAFF. CDR3 nucleotide sequence: TGTGCCAGCTCACTAGACCCCATACAGGGTACTGCCGAAGCTTTCTTT.

V is TRBV15 and J is TRBJ2-2, with D hard to call. The germline V gene has CDR1 LNHNV and CDR2 YYDKDF (reference sequence). Trimming took off 0 bases at V and 5 bases at J, with 7 bases between the two ends. The CDR3 consists of 14 residues. Written as DNA, the CDR3 is TGTGCCACCAGCAGAGATCGGCTGACCGGGGAGCTGTTTTTT. Its translation is CATSRDRLTGELFF.

The V and J genes are TRBV5-1 and TRBJ2-5; 8 nucleotides match TRBD2. This CDR3 comprises 13 residues. The V and J ends lost 7 bases and 4 bases, in that order; junction bases with no gene match: 6. Looked up from germline, CDR1 is SGHRS and CDR2 is YFSETQ. The CDR3 nucleotides read TGCGCCAGCGCCCCCGGGGGGGTAGAGACCCAGTACTTC. Translated: CASAPGGVETQYF. The full variable domain, in which reference TRBV5-1 and TRBJ2-5 provide the parts outside the CDR3, is KAGVTQTPRYLIKTRGQQVTLSCSPISGHRSVSWYQQTPGQGLQFLFEYFSETQRNKGNFPGRFSGRQFSNSRSEMNVSTLELGDSALYLCASAPGGVETQYFGPGTRLLVL.

V gene TRBV6-5 combines with J gene TRBJ2-1, with D perhaps TRBD2 (6 bases). V was shortened by 6 bases and J by 12 bases, with 15 bases between the two germline ends. Per germline, CDR1 MNHEY and CDR2 SVGAGI. There are 12 residues in the CDR3. The CDR3 is CASRLRVGGQFF. CDR3 DNA: TGTGCCAGCAGACTCAGGGTCGGGGGGCAGTTCTTC.

This chain joins TRBV19 and TRBJ1-2, with a weak D call TRBD1 (5 bases). Trimming stripped 2 bases from V and 3 bases from J, with 13 bases between. Germline V CDR1 and CDR2: LNHDA, SQIVND (reference sequence). There are 15 residues in the CDR3. The CDR3 region has the DNA TGTGCCAGTAGTATATTTGGGGGTGAGGACTATGGCTACACCTTC. Encoded protein: CASSIFGGEDYGYTF.

This chain connects TRBV11-2 to TRBJ2-7, with D unclear. CDR1 and CDR2 (germline): SGHAT, FQNNGV. V was shortened by 2 bases and J by 5 bases, with 7 bases between the two germline ends. CDR3 size: 12 residues. The CDR3: CASSLLLNEQYF. The CDR3 coding sequence is TGTGCCAGCAGCTTATTACTAAACGAGCAGTACTTC.

As DNA, the CDR3 is TGCGCCAGCAGCCAAGACGGGGGCAACTACGAGCAGTACTTC. Its translation is CASSQDGGNYEQYF. This chain joins TRBV4-1 and TRBJ2-7; D is perhaps TRBD1 or TRBD2 (6 bases each). This CDR3 contains 14 residues. Germline CDR1 reads MGHRA; CDR2 reads YSYEKL. Trimming cost V 0 bases and J 3 bases, with 9 bases left between them.

The J gene is TRBJ2-2, the V gene TRBV27; 14 bases map to TRBD2. CDR3 length equals 15 residues. The V segment lost 5 bases and the J segment 5 bases; nucleotides outside the gene matches: 1. The germline V gene has CDR1 MNHEY and CDR2 SMNVEV (reference sequence). For the CDR3, the DNA is TGTGCCAGCAGTGGACTAGCGGGAGGAACCGGGGAGCTGTTTTTT. Translation: CASSGLAGGTGELFF.

The chain has TRBV27 and TRBJ1-5, with a weak D call TRBD1 (5 bases). The CDR3 extends over 16 amino acids. The ends were cut back, 6 bases at V and 0 bases at J, with 15 bases in the middle. Germline lookup yields CDR1 MNHEY and CDR2 SMNVEV (reference sequence). The CDR3 coding sequence is TGTGCCAGCAGAAAAGGAAGGGGCGATAGCAATCAGCCCCAGCATTTT. Translating it yields CASRKGRGDSNQPQHF.

The chain employs TRBV4-3 and TRBJ1-2; 8 nucleotides agree with TRBD1. The CDR3 covers 15 residues. From germline, CDR1 is LGHNA and CDR2 YSLEER. The junction had 7 bases not matched to a gene; V was cut back by 0 bases and J by 7 bases. CDR3 DNA sequence: TGCGCCAGCAGCCAAGATTCCCAGGGGGCGGGTGGCTACACCTTC. This codes for CASSQDSQGAGGYTF.

The J gene is TRBJ1-1, the V gene TRBV28, with unresolved D. The CDR3 sequence is 11 residues long. The germline V gene has CDR1 MDHEN and CDR2 SYDVKM. Trimming pared 3 bases from V and 4 bases from J, leaving 3 bases between. DNA for the CDR3: TGTGCCAGCAGTTTCGGCACTGAAGCTTTCTTT. Encoded protein: CASSFGTEAFF.